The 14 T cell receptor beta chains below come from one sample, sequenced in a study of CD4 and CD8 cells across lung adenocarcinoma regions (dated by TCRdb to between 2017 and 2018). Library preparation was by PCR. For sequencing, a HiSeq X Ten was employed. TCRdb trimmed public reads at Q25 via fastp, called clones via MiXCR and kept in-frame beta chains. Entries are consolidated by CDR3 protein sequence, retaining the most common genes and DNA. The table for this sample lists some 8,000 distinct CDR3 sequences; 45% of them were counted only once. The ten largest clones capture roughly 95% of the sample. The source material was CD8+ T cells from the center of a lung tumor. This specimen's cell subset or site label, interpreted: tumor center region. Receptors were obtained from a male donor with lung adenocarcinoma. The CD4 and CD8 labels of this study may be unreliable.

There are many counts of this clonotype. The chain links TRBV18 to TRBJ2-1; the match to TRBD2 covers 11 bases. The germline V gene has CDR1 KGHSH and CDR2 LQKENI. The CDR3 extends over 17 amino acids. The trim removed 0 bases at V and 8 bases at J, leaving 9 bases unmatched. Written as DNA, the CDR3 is TGTGCCAGCTCACCACCTTCGTCTAGCGGGAGGTCGGATGAGCAGTTCTTC. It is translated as CASSPPSSSGRSDEQFF.

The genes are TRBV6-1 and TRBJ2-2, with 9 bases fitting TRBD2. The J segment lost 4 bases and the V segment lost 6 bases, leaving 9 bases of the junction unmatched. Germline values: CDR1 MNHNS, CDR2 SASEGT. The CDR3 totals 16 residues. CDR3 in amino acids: CASSVIAGDVTGELFF. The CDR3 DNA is TGTGCCAGCAGCGTAATAGCGGGAGATGTCACCGGGGAGCTGTTTTTT.

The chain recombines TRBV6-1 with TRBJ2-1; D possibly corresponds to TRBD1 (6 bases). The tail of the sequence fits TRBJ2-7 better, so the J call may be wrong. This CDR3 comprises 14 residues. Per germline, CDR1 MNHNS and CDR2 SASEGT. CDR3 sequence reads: CASSLSRGTYEQYF. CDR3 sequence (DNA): TGTGCCAGCAGCCTTAGCAGGGGAACCTACGAGCAGTACTTC.

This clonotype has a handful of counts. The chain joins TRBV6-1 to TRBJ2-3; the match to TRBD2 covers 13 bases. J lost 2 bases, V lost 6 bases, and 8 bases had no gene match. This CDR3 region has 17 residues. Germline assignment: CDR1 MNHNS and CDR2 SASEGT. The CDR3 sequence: CASSRRLAGGFTDTQYF. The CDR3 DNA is TGTGCCAGCAGCCGCCGACTAGCGGGGGGATTCACAGATACGCAGTATTTT.

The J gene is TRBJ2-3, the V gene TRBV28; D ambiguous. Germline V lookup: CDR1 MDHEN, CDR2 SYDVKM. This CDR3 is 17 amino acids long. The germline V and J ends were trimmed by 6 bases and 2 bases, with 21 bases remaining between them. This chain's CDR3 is CASSTSYGLADTDTQYF. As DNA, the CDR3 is TGTGCCAGCAGCACATCCTACGGGCTGGCGGACACAGATACGCAGTATTTT.

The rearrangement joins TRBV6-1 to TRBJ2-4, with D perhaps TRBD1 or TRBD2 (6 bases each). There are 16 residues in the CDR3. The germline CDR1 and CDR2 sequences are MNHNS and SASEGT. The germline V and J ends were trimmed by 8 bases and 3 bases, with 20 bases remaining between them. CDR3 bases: TGTGCCAGCGCGGGGACCGGGGGCCGTGACAAAAACATTCAGTACTTC. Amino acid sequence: CASAGTGGRDKNIQYF.

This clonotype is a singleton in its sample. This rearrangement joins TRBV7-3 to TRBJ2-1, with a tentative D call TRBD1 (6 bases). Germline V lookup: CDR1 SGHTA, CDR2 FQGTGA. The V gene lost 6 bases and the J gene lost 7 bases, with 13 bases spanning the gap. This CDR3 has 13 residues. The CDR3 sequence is CASRRTDENEQFF. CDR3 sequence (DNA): TGTGCCAGCAGACGGACAGATGAGAATGAGCAGTTCTTC.

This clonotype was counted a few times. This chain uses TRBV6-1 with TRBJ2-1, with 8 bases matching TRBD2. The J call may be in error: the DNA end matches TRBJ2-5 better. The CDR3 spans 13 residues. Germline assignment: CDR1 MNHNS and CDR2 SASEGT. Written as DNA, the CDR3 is TGTGCCAGCAGCCAGCGGGAGCATGAGACCCAGTACTTC. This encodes CASSQREHETQYF.

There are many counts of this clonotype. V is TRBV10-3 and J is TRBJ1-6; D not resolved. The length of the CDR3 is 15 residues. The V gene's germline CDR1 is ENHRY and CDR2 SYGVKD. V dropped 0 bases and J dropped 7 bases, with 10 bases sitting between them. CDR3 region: CAISESRQENSPLHF. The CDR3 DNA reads TGTGCCATCAGTGAGTCTCGGCAGGAGAATTCACCCCTCCACTTT.

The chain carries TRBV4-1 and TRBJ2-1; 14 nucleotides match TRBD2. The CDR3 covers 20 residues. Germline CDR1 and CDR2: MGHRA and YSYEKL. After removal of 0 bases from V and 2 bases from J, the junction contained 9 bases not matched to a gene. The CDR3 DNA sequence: TGCGCCAGCAGCCAAGAGGGGGGACTAGCGGGGGATAGAGCCTACAATGAGCAGTTCTTC. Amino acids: CASSQEGGLAGDRAYNEQFF.

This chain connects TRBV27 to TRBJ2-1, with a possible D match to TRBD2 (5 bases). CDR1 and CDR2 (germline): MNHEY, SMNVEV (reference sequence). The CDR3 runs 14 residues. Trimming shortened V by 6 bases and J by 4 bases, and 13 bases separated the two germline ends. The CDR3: CASRSLRGYNEQFF. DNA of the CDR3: TGTGCCAGCAGGAGTTTACGCGGGTACAATGAGCAGTTCTTC.

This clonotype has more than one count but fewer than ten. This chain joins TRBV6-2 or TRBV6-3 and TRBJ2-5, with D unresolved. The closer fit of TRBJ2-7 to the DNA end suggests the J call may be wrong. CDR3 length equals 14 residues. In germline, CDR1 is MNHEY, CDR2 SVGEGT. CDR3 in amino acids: CASSNPPHTYEQYF. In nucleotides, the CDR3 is TGTGCCAGCAGTAACCCACCGCACACCTACGAGCAGTACTTC.

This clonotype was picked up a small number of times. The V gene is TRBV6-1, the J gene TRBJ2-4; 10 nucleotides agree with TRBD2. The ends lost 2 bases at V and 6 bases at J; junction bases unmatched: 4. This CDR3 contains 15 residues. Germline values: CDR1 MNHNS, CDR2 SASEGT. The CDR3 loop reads CASSEMASGRNIQYF. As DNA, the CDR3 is TGTGCCAGCAGTGAAATGGCTAGCGGGAGAAACATTCAGTACTTC.

CDR3 nucleotide sequence: TGTGCCAGCAGTACCCAAGCTGGGTCGCGTACCGGTACGCAGTATTTT. This gives the protein CASSTQAGSRTGTQYF. V and J are TRBV6-1 and TRBJ2-3; D call uncertain. The CDR3 has 16 amino acids. CDR1 is MNHNS and CDR2 is SASEGT in the germline V gene. The V end lost 5 bases, the J end lost 8 bases, and 23 bases lay between the germline ends.